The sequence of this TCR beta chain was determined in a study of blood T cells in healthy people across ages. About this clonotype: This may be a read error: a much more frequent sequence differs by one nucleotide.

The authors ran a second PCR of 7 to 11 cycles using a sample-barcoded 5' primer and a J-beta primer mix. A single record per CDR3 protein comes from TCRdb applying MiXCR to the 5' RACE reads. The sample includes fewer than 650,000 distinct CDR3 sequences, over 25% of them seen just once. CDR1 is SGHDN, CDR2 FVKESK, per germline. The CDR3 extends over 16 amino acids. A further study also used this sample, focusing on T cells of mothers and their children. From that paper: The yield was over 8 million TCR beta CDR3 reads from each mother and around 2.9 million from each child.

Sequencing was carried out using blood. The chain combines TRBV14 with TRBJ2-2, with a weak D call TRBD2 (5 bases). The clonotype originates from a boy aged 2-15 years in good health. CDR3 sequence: CASSQVLDPNTGELIF. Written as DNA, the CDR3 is TGTGCCAGCAGCCAAGTACTAGATCCGAACACCGGGGAGCTGATTTTT.